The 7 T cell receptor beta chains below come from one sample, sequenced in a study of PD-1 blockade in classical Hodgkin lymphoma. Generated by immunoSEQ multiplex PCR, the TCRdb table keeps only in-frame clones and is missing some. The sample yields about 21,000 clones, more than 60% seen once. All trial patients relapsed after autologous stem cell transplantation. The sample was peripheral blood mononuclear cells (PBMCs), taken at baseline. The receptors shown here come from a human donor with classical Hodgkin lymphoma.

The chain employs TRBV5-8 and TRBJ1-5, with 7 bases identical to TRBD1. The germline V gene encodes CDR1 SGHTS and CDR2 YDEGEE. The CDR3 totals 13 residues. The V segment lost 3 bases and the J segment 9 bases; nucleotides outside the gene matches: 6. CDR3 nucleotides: TGTGCCAGCAGCTGGGACAGCAGTTTGCCCCAGCATTTT. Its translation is CASSWDSSLPQHF.

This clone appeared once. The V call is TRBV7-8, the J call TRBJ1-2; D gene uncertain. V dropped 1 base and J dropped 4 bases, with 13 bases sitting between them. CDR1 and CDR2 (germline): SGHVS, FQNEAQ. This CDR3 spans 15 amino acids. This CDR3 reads CASSLDSPGVYGYTF. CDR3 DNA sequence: TGTGCCAGCAGCTTAGACTCTCCCGGGGTCTATGGCTACACCTTC.

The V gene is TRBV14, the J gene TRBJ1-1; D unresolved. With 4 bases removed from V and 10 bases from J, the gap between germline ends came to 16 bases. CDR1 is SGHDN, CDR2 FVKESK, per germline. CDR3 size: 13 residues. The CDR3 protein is CASSPVIGGRAFF. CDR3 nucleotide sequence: TGTGCCAGCAGCCCTGTCATCGGAGGAAGAGCTTTCTTT.

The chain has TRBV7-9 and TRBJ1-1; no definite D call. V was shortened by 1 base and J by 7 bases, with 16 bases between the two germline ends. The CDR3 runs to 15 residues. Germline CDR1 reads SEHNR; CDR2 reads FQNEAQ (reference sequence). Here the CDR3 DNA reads TGTGCCAGCAGCTTAGATTTTAGAGGGATTGGTGAAGCTTTCTTT. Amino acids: CASSLDFRGIGEAFF.

The CDR3 reads CASTPHAGTGIYNEQFF. In DNA form, the CDR3 reads TGCGCCAGCACGCCTCATGCCGGGACAGGGATCTACAATGAGCAGTTCTTC. The chain is built from TRBV5-1 and TRBJ2-1; 9 bases align to TRBD1. The CDR3 has 17 residues. CDR1 is SGHRS and CDR2 is YFSETQ in the germline V gene. V dropped 6 bases and J dropped 3; count of bases not matched to a gene: 13.

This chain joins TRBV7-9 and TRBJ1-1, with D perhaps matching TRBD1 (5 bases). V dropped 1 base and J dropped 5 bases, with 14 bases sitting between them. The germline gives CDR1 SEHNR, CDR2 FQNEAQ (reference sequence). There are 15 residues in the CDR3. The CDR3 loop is CASSLDGTKDTEAFF. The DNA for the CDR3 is TGTGCCAGCAGCTTAGATGGGACGAAGGATACTGAAGCTTTCTTT.

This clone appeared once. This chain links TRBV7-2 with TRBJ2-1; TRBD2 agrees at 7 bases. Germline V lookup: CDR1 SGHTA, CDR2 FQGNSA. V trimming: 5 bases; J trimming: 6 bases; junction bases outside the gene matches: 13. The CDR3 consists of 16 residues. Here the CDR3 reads CASSPDVAAGLNEQFF. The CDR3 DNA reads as TGTGCCAGCAGCCCCGACGTGGCAGCGGGACTCAATGAGCAGTTCTTC.